This T cell receptor beta chain appears in the sequencing data of a study of T cell repertoires in cytomegalovirus infection. Study summary: TCR beta signatures that were public indicated CMV infection and matching HLA type.

Remarks on this clonotype: Its antigen is as yet unknown.

Whole-study findings and limits: Across the ex vivo response, the dominant clonotypes were HLA-C-restricted CMV-specific TCR beta clonotypes.

The germline V gene encodes CDR1 SNHLY and CDR2 FYNNEI. The CDR3 runs 14 residues. V gave up 6 bases and J gave up 0 bases, with 11 bases separating them. TCRdb re-derived calls from the reads in MiXCR, one entry per CDR3 protein. The sample shows about 920,000 distinct CDR3 sequences, about a third of them seen only once. The chain couples TRBV2 to TRBJ2-5, with D unclear. This sequence originates from a human donor in good health (CMV status not recorded). Some clones in this sample may be carry-over from other donors' samples. Specimen: cultured CD8+ T cells from PBMCs, collected from culture after CMV antigen stimulation. CDR3 residues: CASSEVLNQETQYF. The CDR3 DNA reads TGTGCCAGCAGCGAGGTACTTAACCAAGAGACCCAGTACTTC.